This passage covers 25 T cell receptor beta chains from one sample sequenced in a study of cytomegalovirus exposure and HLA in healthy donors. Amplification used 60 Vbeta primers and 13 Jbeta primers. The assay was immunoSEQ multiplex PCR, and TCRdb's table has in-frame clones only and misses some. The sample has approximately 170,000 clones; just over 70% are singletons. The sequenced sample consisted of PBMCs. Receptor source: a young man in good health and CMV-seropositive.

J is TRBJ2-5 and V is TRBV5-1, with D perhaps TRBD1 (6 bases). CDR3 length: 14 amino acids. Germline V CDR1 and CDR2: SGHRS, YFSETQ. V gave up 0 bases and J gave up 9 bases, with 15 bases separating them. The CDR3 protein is CASSLDRAVVAQYF. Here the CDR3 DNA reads TGCGCCAGCAGCTTGGACAGGGCCGTGGTGGCCCAGTACTTC.

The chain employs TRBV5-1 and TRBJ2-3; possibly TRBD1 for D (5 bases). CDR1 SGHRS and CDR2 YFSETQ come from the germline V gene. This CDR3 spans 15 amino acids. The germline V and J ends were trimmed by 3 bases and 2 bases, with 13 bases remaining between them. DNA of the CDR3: TGCGCCAGCAGCTGGAGTAATGGGGCCACAGATACGCAGTATTTT. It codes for CASSWSNGATDTQYF. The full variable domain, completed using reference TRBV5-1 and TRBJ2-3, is KAGVTQTPRYLIKTRGQQVTLSCSPISGHRSVSWYQQTPGQGLQFLFEYFSETQRNKGNFPGRFSGRQFSNSRSEMNVSTLELGDSALYLCASSWSNGATDTQYFGPGTRLTVL.

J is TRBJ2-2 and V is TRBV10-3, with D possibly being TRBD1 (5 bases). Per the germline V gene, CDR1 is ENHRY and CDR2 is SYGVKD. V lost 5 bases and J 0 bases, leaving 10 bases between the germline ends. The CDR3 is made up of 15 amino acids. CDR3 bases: TGTGCCATCAGTAGACAGAGTGCGAACACCGGGGAGCTGTTTTTT. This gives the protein CAISRQSANTGELFF.

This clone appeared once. CDR3: CASSFPLDRDHTGNTIYF. CDR3 nucleotides: TGTGCCAGCAGCTTCCCTCTCGACAGGGACCATACTGGAAACACCATATATTTT. J is TRBJ1-3 and V is TRBV7-2; TRBD1 aligns across 7 bases. The CDR3 extends over 18 amino acids. V shed 3 bases, J shed 2 bases, and the junction held 13 bases outside the gene matches. Germline-derived CDR1 and CDR2 are SGHTA and FQGNSA.

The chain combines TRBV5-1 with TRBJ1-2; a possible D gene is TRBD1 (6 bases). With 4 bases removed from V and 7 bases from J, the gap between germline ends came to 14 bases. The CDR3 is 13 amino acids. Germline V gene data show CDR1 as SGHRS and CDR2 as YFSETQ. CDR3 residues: CASSNRTGRGYTF. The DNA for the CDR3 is TGCGCCAGCAGCAACCGAACAGGGCGTGGCTACACCTTC.

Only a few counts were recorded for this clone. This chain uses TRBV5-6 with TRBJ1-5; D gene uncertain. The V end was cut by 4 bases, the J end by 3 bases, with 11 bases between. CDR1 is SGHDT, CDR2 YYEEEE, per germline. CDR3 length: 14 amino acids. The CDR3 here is CASSVGLNNQPQHF. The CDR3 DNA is TGTGCCAGCAGCGTTGGACTGAACAATCAGCCCCAGCATTTT.

Here the CDR3 reads CASIDRGSTDTQYF. The CDR3 nucleotides are TGTGCCTCCATTGACAGGGGCAGCACAGATACGCAGTATTTT. This chain links TRBV7-3 with TRBJ2-3, with 8 bases aligning to TRBD1. The CDR3 is made up of 14 amino acids. V lost 11 bases and J lost 0; bases outside the gene matches: 7. CDR1 and CDR2 (germline): SGHTA, FQGTGA.

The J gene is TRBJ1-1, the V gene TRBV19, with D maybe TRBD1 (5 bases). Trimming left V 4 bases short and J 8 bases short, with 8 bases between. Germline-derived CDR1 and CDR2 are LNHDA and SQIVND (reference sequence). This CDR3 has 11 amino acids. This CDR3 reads CASSKGAEAFF. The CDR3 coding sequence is TGTGCCAGTAGTAAAGGGGCAGAAGCTTTCTTT.

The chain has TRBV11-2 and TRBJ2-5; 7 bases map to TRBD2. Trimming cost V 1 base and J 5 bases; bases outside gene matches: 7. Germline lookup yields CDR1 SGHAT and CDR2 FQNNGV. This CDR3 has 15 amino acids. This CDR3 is CASSLVGGEGETQYF. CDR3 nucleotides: TGTGCCAGCAGCTTAGTGGGGGGGGAAGGGGAGACCCAGTACTTC.

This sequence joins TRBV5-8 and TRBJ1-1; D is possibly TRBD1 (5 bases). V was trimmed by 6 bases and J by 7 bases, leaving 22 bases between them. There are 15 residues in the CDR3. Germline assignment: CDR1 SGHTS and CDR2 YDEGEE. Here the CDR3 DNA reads TGTGCCAGCATAAACCATTTCACCGGGGGGGTTGAAGCTTTCTTT. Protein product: CASINHFTGGVEAFF.

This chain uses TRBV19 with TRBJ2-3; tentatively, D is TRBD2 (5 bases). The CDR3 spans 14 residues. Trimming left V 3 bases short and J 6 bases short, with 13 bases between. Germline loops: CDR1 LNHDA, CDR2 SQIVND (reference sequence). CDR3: CASSIGVPGDTQYF. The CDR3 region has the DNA TGTGCCAGTAGTATCGGGGTCCCCGGGGATACGCAGTATTTT.

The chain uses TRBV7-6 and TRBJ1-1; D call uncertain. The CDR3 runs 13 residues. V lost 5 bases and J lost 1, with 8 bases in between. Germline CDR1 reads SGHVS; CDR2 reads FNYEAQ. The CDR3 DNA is TGTGCCAGCAGCGCCCGAGGGAACACTGAAGCTTTCTTT. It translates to CASSARGNTEAFF.

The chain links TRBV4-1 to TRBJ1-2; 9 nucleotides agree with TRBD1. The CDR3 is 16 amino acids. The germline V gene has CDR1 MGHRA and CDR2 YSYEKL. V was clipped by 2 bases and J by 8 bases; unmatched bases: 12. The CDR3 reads CASSQMSGQGPMGYTF. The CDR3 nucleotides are TGCGCCAGCAGCCAAATGTCGGGACAGGGACCCATGGGCTACACCTTC.

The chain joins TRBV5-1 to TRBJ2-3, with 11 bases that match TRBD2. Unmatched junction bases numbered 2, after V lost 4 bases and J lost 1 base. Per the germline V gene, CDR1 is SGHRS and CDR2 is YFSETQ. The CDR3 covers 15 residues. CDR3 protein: CASSGGLAGTDTQYF. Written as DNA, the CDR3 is TGCGCCAGCAGCGGGGGACTAGCGGGCACAGATACGCAGTATTTT.

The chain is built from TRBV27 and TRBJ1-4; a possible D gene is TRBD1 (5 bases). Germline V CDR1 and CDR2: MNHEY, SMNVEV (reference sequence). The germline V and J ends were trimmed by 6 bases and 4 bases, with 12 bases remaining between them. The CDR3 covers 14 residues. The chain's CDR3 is CASRGGTLNEKLFF. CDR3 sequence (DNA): TGTGCCAGCAGGGGAGGGACCCTTAATGAAAAACTGTTTTTT.

The CDR3 DNA reads as TGTGCCAGTAGTATACAGGGGGCTCGAATCGAAAGCACAGATACGCAGTATTTT. Translating it yields CASSIQGARIESTDTQYF. This chain links TRBV19 with TRBJ2-3; 8 positions agree with TRBD1. V dropped 2 bases and J dropped 0; count of bases not matched to a gene: 10. CDR1 is LNHDA, CDR2 SQIVND, per germline (reference sequence). The CDR3 contains 18 residues.

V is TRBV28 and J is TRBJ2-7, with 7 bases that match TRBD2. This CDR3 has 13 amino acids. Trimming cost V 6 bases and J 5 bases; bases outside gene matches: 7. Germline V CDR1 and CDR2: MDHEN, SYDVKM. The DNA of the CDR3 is TGTGCCAGCAGAGGGAGGGGTCACCACGAGCAGTACGTC. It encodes CASRGRGHHEQYV.

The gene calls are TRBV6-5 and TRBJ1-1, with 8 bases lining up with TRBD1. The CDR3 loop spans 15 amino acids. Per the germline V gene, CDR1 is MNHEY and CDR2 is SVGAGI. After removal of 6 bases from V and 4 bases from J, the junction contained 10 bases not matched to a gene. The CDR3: CASRPSGGSVTEAFF. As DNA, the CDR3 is TGTGCCAGCAGGCCTTCAGGGGGCAGTGTCACTGAAGCTTTCTTT.

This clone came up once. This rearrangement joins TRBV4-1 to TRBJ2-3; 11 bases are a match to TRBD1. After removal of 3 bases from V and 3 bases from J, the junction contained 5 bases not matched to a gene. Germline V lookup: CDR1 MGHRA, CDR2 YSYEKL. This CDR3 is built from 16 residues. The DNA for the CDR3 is TGCGCCAGCAGCCAGGGGGGACAGGGGGGGACAGATACGCAGTATTTT. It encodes CASSQGGQGGTDTQYF.

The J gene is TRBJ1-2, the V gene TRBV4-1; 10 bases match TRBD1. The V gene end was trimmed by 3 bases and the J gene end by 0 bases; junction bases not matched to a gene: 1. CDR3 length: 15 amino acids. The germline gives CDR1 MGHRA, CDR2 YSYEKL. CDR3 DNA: TGCGCCAGCAGCCAGGACAGGGGGGCTAACTATGGCTACACCTTC. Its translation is CASSQDRGANYGYTF.

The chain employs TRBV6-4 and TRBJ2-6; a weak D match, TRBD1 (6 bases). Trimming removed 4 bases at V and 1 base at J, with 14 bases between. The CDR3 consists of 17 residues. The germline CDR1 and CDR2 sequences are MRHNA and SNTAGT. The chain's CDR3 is CASSGSGHLSGANVLTF. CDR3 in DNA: TGTGCCAGCAGTGGATCGGGACACTTATCTGGGGCCAACGTCCTGACTTTC.

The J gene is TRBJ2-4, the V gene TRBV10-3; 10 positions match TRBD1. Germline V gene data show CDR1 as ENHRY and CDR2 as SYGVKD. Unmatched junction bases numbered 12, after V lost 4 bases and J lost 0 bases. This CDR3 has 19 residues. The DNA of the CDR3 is TGTGCCATCAGTGTAGAAGGGACAGGGGATTCCCCAGCCAAAAACATTCAGTACTTC. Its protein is CAISVEGTGDSPAKNIQYF.

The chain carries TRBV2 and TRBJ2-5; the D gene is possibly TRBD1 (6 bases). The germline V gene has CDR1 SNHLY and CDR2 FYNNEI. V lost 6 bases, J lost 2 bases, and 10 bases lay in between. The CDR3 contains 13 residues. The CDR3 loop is CASRDRYQETQYF. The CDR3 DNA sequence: TGTGCCAGCAGAGACAGGTATCAAGAGACCCAGTACTTC.

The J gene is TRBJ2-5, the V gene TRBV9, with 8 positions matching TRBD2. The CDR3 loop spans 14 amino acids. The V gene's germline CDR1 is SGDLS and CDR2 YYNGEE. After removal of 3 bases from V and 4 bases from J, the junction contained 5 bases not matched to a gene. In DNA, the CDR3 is TGTGCCAGCAGCGCTACCACTAGCGGAGAGACCCAGTACTTC. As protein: CASSATTSGETQYF.

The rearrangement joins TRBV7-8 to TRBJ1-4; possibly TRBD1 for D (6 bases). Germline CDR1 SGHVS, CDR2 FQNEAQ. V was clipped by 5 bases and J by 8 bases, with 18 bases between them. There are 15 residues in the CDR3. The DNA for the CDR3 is TGTGCCAGCAGCCGGTTTGGAGGAAGGGGGGAAAAACTGTTTTTT. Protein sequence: CASSRFGGRGEKLFF.